The T cell receptor (beta chain) under discussion was sequenced for a study of CD8 T cells in Susac syndrome. Whole-study findings and limits: It was acknowledged by the study that relatively few individuals were included in its TCR sequencing and HLA analysis.

This CDR3 is 13 amino acids long. The V gene's germline CDR1 is SGHTA and CDR2 FQGNSA. Trimming pared 3 bases from V and 1 base from J, leaving 6 bases between. RNA in amounts of about 0.45 to 1 ug was reverse transcribed with random hexamers. TCRdb recomputed calls from the immunoSEQ multiplex PCR reads with MiXCR, one row per CDR3 protein. The data hold approximately 100,000 distinct CDR3 sequences, with about nine tenths observed a single time. A word on this clonotype: Its antigen is unidentified.

Sequencing was done on a sample of CD4+ T cells from PBMCs. The chain joins TRBV7-2 to TRBJ1-1; no definite D call. This TCR came from a human donor in good health. CDR3 sequence: CASSFGRNTEAFF. Written as DNA, the CDR3 is TGTGCCAGCAGCTTTGGTAGGAACACTGAAGCTTTCTTT.